Listed below are T cell receptor beta chains from one sample, sequenced in a study of T cells after yellow fever vaccination. A single record per CDR3 protein comes from TCRdb applying MiXCR to the 5' RACE reads. This table holds some 110,000 distinct CDR3 sequences, around 7.2% found once. The source was CD4+ T cells sorted from PBMCs, collected 35 to 50 days after the first yellow fever vaccination. These receptors all come from a man aged 18-30 years who received the YFV17D yellow fever vaccine. Each CDR3 is given with its conserved first and last residue.

>TRBV25-1
CASSEFQGDLETQYF
>TRBV29-1
CSVEFGKRETQYF
>TRBV20-1
CSANVAGDAWTTQYF
>TRBV30
CAWNVWGEDSPLHF
>TRBV7-9
CASRATVTDTQYF
>TRBV7-2
CASSLELKETQYF
>TRBV27
CASSLFRGTYLFF
>TRBV23-1
CASSHDGTADSYEQYF
>TRBV5-1
CASSLVGGAGTYEQYF
>TRBV5-4
CASSLSAGGGEKLFF
>TRBV29-1
CSVVLALGGEQFF
>TRBV20-1
CSARQGARGNQPQHF
>TRBV28
CASSLSSVPISYGYTF
>TRBV28
CASSETSGGVTDTQYF
>TRBV7-9
CASSPRRGNTEAFF
>TRBV29-1
CSVASGGYTDTQYF
>TRBV6-5
CASSYPRTSGGGTDTQYF
>TRBV2
CASSLTETSEAFF
>TRBV4-3
CASSLRSGSSGYTF
>TRBV15
CATSREGGSYEQYF
>TRBV6-2/TRBV6-3
CASRPDQGRTQYF
>TRBV5-1
CACRVGLGDNEQFF
>TRBV7-2
CASSFWAMGLGELFF
>TRBV5-4
CASSLPQGVSYNEQFF
>TRBV20-1
CSARGGGWINEQYF
>TRBV12-3/TRBV12-4
CASSGQGSYNEQFF
>TRBV25-1
CASLGRRADTQYF
>TRBV27
CASSSRGSSYNSPLHF
>TRBV5-1
CASSLADRTGELFF
>TRBV4-3
CASSQESRGPVNTEAFF
>TRBV12-3/TRBV12-4
CASSFGWAGYNEQFF
>TRBV5-1
CASSQMGNSPLHF
>TRBV19
CASMGPFDDEQFF
>TRBV12-3/TRBV12-4
CASSPGMWTEEAFF
>TRBV20-1
CSASPGTEIYEQYF
>TRBV10-3
CAITSDREGNSFF
>TRBV5-1
CASSPLPSGGAGNEQFF